This T cell receptor (beta chain) was captured in a study of control samples from healthy donors and cancer patients. CDR3 length: 18 amino acids. The data were produced by immunoSEQ multiplex PCR, yet TCRdb's version contains in-frame clones alone and is incomplete. The table shows over 100,000 clones, with around nine tenths occurring only once. This sequence joins TRBV21-1 and TRBJ1-3; TRBD1 is the table's D call and was not checked against the DNA. TRBV21-1 is listed as a pseudogene. The clonotype originates from a man aged 40-49 years in good health. The sample was blood. The CDR3 loop is CASETVKRWDTSGNTIYF. The CDR3 bases are TGTGCCAGCGAAACGGTAAAACGATGGGACACCTCTGGAAACACCATATATTTT.